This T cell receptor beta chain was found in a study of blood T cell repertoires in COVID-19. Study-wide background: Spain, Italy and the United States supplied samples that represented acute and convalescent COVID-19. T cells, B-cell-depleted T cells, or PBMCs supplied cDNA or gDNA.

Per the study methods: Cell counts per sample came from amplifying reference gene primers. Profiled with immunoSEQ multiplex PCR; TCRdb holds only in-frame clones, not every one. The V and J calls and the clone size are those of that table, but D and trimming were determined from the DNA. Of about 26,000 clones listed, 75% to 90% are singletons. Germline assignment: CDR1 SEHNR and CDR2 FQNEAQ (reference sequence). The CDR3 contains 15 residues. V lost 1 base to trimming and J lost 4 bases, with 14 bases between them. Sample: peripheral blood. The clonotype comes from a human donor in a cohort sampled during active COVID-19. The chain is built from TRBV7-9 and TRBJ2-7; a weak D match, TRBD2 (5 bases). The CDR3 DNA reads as TGTGCCAGCAGCTTAGGGGGAGACAAGAAGTACGAGCAGTACTTC. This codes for CASSLGGDKKYEQYF.